This TCR beta chain was recorded in a study of cytomegalovirus exposure and HLA in healthy donors. PCR involved 60 Vbeta and 13 Jbeta primers. Some clones are missing from TCRdb's copy, which holds only in-frame ones; the method was immunoSEQ multiplex PCR. The sample has some 150,000 clones, 72% seen once. The CDR3 covers 15 residues. The germline V and J ends were trimmed by 4 bases and 2 bases, with 14 bases remaining between them. From germline, CDR1 is SGHDN and CDR2 FVKESK. This chain links TRBV14 with TRBJ1-2, with TRBD1 as a possible D gene (5 bases). The receptor's source is a man in his forties or fifties in good health and CMV-seropositive. The sample comprised PBMCs. CDR3 sequence reads: CASSRRGGWNYGYTF. For the CDR3, the DNA is TGTGCCAGCAGCCGGCGGGGGGGGTGGAACTATGGCTACACCTTC.